This T cell receptor beta chain was profiled in a study of cytomegalovirus exposure and HLA in healthy donors. Overall study: Most genotyped donors, 75% to 85% of about 360, had Caucasian-associated genetic ancestry.

As for this clone: Its antigen is still unknown.

CDR3 length: 16 amino acids. V was trimmed by 6 bases and J by 0 bases, leaving 15 bases between them. CDR1 is MRHNA, CDR2 SNTAGT, per germline. Amplification used 60 Vbeta primers and 13 Jbeta primers. Assay used: immunoSEQ multiplex PCR; TCRdb lists only in-frame clones, some missing. The sample contains about 120,000 clones, 70% to 80% of which appear only once. Study outcomes and limitations: Many donors carried some public TCRs, although rarity characterized most TCR sequences. It was only CMV serostatus that was available as immune exposure information. Later analysis demonstrated an association between a missense DCLRE1C variant and TCR beta V- and J-gene trimming.

The chain uses TRBV6-4 and TRBJ1-5; D may be TRBD1 (5 bases). The sequenced material came from PBMCs. The TCR comes from a female donor in good health and CMV-seronegative. The CDR3 spells CASSPSRGYSNQPQHF. CDR3 sequence (DNA): TGTGCCAGCAGCCCGTCCCGGGGGTATAGCAATCAGCCCCAGCATTTT.